These T cell receptor beta chains were read from a single sample in a study of blood T cell repertoires in COVID-19. Only in-frame clones appear in the TCRdb table, and some are missing; sequencing was by immunoSEQ multiplex PCR. The sample includes tens of thousands of clones, approximately 85% of them seen just once. Sequenced input: peripheral blood. Receptors originate from a man between 65 and 85 years old with acute or convalescent COVID-19. CDR3s include the opening cysteine and the closing phenylalanine or tryptophan. Fields, in order: J gene, clone size, V gene, D gene, CDR3 DNA, CDR3 protein. D genes are given only for firm matches. For some rows the clone size is stated as once, few or many, or as a class when expanded; others skip it.

J gene: TRBJ1-5
clone size: -
V gene: TRBV3-1/TRBV3-2
D gene: -
CDR3 DNA: TGTGCCAGCAGGTCGGGCAATCAGCCCCAGCATTTT
CDR3 protein: CASRSGNQPQHF

J gene: TRBJ2-1
clone size: -
V gene: TRBV5-1
D gene: -
CDR3 DNA: TGCGCCAGCAGCTTGGTAGGGGACTCCTACAATGAGCAGTTCTTC
CDR3 protein: CASSLVGDSYNEQFF

J gene: TRBJ1-1
clone size: -
V gene: TRBV5-1
D gene: -
CDR3 DNA: TGCGCCAGCAGCTTGGCGGTGAACACTGAAGCTTTCTTT
CDR3 protein: CASSLAVNTEAFF

J gene: TRBJ1-3
clone size: once
V gene: TRBV7-2
D gene: -
CDR3 DNA: TGTGCCAGCAGCTTTGGGCAGGCCAGCTCTGGAAACACCATATATTTT
CDR3 protein: CASSFGQASSGNTIYF

J gene: TRBJ1-4
clone size: -
V gene: TRBV4-1
D gene: -
CDR3 DNA: TGCGCCAGCAGCCAGACAGCGGGGAGAGAAAAACTGTTTTTT
CDR3 protein: CASSQTAGREKLFF

J gene: TRBJ1-2
clone size: -
V gene: TRBV12-3/TRBV12-4
D gene: -
CDR3 DNA: TGTGCCAGCAGTTCCTACAGCTATGGCTACACCTTC
CDR3 protein: CASSSYSYGYTF

J gene: TRBJ1-2
clone size: -
V gene: TRBV4-1
D gene: -
CDR3 DNA: TGCGCCAGCAGCCAAGATCCTCGCGCGGGGAACTATGGCTACACCTTC
CDR3 protein: CASSQDPRAGNYGYTF

J gene: TRBJ2-7
clone size: -
V gene: TRBV11-3
D gene: TRBD1
CDR3 DNA: TGTGCCAGCAGCCCAGGGGGCTCCTTCTACGAGCAGTACTTC
CDR3 protein: CASSPGGSFYEQYF

J gene: TRBJ2-7
clone size: few
V gene: TRBV3-1/TRBV3-2
D gene: TRBD1
CDR3 DNA: TGTGCCAGCAGCCAAGTCTCTTCGAGGGGGCCGTTGGAGCAGTACTTC
CDR3 protein: CASSQVSSRGPLEQYF

J gene: TRBJ2-5
clone size: -
V gene: TRBV9
D gene: TRBD1
CDR3 DNA: TGTGCCAGCAGCGTGGGGACAGGGGTAGAGACCCAGTACTTC
CDR3 protein: CASSVGTGVETQYF

J gene: TRBJ1-2
clone size: -
V gene: TRBV18
D gene: -
CDR3 DNA: TGTGCCAGCTCACCAGACGGGGTTGTTGGCTACACCTTC
CDR3 protein: CASSPDGVVGYTF

J gene: TRBJ1-1
clone size: -
V gene: TRBV7-9
D gene: -
CDR3 DNA: TGTGCCAGCAGCCCCCTGGAGTCCCGGGGCACTGAAGCTTTCTTT
CDR3 protein: CASSPLESRGTEAFF

J gene: TRBJ1-2
clone size: -
V gene: TRBV3-1/TRBV3-2
D gene: -
CDR3 DNA: TGTGCCAGCAGCCAAGGGAACTGGGACTTCTATGGCTACACCTTC
CDR3 protein: CASSQGNWDFYGYTF

J gene: TRBJ2-5
clone size: -
V gene: TRBV11-3
D gene: -
CDR3 DNA: TGTGCCAGCAGCTTAGGGCTCAGGGCGGTCGAGGAGACCCAGTACTTC
CDR3 protein: CASSLGLRAVEETQYF

J gene: TRBJ1-6
clone size: -
V gene: TRBV5-1
D gene: TRBD1
CDR3 DNA: TGCGCCAGCAGCCGCGACAGGGCAAATTCACCCCTCCACTTT
CDR3 protein: CASSRDRANSPLHF

J gene: TRBJ2-7
clone size: -
V gene: TRBV27
D gene: -
CDR3 DNA: TGTGCCAGCAGTTTATCGGGGGGATCCAGGCAGTACTTC
CDR3 protein: CASSLSGGSRQYF

J gene: TRBJ1-2
clone size: -
V gene: TRBV7-8
D gene: -
CDR3 DNA: TGTGCCAGCAGCTTAGTAGGGGCCCACTATGGCTACACCTTC
CDR3 protein: CASSLVGAHYGYTF

J gene: TRBJ1-1
clone size: once
V gene: TRBV14
D gene: TRBD1
CDR3 DNA: TGTGCCAGCAGCCCATTAACAGGGGGCGGGGGAGCTTTCTTT
CDR3 protein: CASSPLTGGGGAFF

J gene: TRBJ2-3
clone size: once
V gene: TRBV25-1
D gene: -
CDR3 DNA: TGTGCCAGCAGTGACCCTCAGCAGGGGAGCATAAGCACAGATACGCAGTATTTT
CDR3 protein: CASSDPQQGSISTDTQYF

J gene: TRBJ1-2
clone size: -
V gene: TRBV10-3
D gene: -
CDR3 DNA: TGTGCCATACGAGACAGTACTCTTGGCTACACCTTC
CDR3 protein: CAIRDSTLGYTF

J gene: TRBJ2-3
clone size: many
V gene: TRBV18
D gene: TRBD2
CDR3 DNA: TGTGCCAGCACGGGACTACCGGGGACAGATACGCAGTATTTT
CDR3 protein: CASTGLPGTDTQYF

J gene: TRBJ2-1
clone size: -
V gene: TRBV14
D gene: -
CDR3 DNA: TGTGCCAGCAGCCAAGTGCGAGGAGGCAGGATCTTAACTGATGAGCAGTTCTTC
CDR3 protein: CASSQVRGGRILTDEQFF

J gene: TRBJ1-1
clone size: few
V gene: TRBV28
D gene: TRBD1
CDR3 DNA: TGTGCCAGCAGTCAGTCAGGGGGGATGAACACTGAAGCTTTCTTT
CDR3 protein: CASSQSGGMNTEAFF

J gene: TRBJ1-1
clone size: -
V gene: TRBV5-6
D gene: TRBD1
CDR3 DNA: TGTGCCAGCAGTCGGCCCGGACAGGGATTTGAAGCTTTCTTT
CDR3 protein: CASSRPGQGFEAFF

J gene: TRBJ2-7
clone size: -
V gene: TRBV5-1
D gene: -
CDR3 DNA: TGCGCCAGCAGCACTTCGGGACACCTATACGAGCAGTACTTC
CDR3 protein: CASSTSGHLYEQYF

J gene: TRBJ1-2
clone size: -
V gene: TRBV11-2
D gene: -
CDR3 DNA: TGTGCCAGCAGCCCATACCTGGGAGGCTATGGCTACACCTTC
CDR3 protein: CASSPYLGGYGYTF

J gene: TRBJ1-4
clone size: -
V gene: TRBV25-1
D gene: -
CDR3 DNA: TGTGCCAGCAGTGAATCGGGGGGAAACGAAAAACTGTTTTTT
CDR3 protein: CASSESGGNEKLFF

J gene: TRBJ1-5
clone size: -
V gene: TRBV7-8
D gene: -
CDR3 DNA: TGTGCCAGCAGCTTAGGGTCCGATAGTTATAGCAATCAGCCCCAGCATTTT
CDR3 protein: CASSLGSDSYSNQPQHF

J gene: TRBJ2-7
clone size: -
V gene: TRBV6-5
D gene: TRBD1
CDR3 DNA: TGTGCCAGCAGCGTGACAGGGGGCTCCTACGAGCAGTACTTC
CDR3 protein: CASSVTGGSYEQYF

J gene: TRBJ2-1
clone size: once
V gene: TRBV27
D gene: TRBD2
CDR3 DNA: TGTGCCAGCAGTCCTCGACTAGCGGGGCCCTACAATGAGCAGTTCTTC
CDR3 protein: CASSPRLAGPYNEQFF

J gene: TRBJ2-1
clone size: -
V gene: TRBV11-3
D gene: TRBD1
CDR3 DNA: TGTGCCAGCAGCTTCGACAGGGATGAGCAGTTCTTC
CDR3 protein: CASSFDRDEQFF

J gene: TRBJ1-3
clone size: -
V gene: TRBV9
D gene: -
CDR3 DNA: TGTGCCAGCAGCTCTCGTGGGGAGATGACTGGAAACACCATATATTTT
CDR3 protein: CASSSRGEMTGNTIYF

J gene: TRBJ2-1
clone size: -
V gene: TRBV5-8
D gene: TRBD2
CDR3 DNA: TGTGCCAGCAGCTTGGCAGGACTAGCGGGGGGTCTCTACAATGAGCAGTTCTTC
CDR3 protein: CASSLAGLAGGLYNEQFF

J gene: TRBJ2-7
clone size: -
V gene: TRBV27
D gene: -
CDR3 DNA: TGTGCCAGCAGTTTATCGTGGGGCCAAATTATCTACGAGCAGTACTTC
CDR3 protein: CASSLSWGQIIYEQYF

J gene: TRBJ2-3
clone size: -
V gene: TRBV7-9
D gene: -
CDR3 DNA: TGTGCCAGCAGCTTTGTTGGTGGCAGCACAGATACGCAGTATTTT
CDR3 protein: CASSFVGGSTDTQYF

J gene: TRBJ1-1
clone size: -
V gene: TRBV3-1/TRBV3-2
D gene: -
CDR3 DNA: TGTGCCAGCAGGGACGGGGTTGGGTTTCCCGAAGCTTTCTTT
CDR3 protein: CASRDGVGFPEAFF

J gene: TRBJ2-5
clone size: -
V gene: TRBV2
D gene: -
CDR3 DNA: TGTGCCAGCAGTTTACAGGGACAAGAGACCCAGTACTTC
CDR3 protein: CASSLQGQETQYF

J gene: TRBJ2-7
clone size: once
V gene: TRBV6-5
D gene: -
CDR3 DNA: TGTGCCAGCAGGGCCAGGGGAATCAGCTCCTACGAGCAGTACTTC
CDR3 protein: CASRARGISSYEQYF

J gene: TRBJ2-1
clone size: -
V gene: TRBV5-1
D gene: TRBD2
CDR3 DNA: TGCGCCAGCAGCTTGGGACTAGCGGATTCCTCCAATGAGCAGTTCTTC
CDR3 protein: CASSLGLADSSNEQFF

J gene: TRBJ1-5
clone size: -
V gene: TRBV6-2/TRBV6-3
D gene: TRBD1
CDR3 DNA: TGTGCCAGCAGTCGAGGGGACAGTCATCAGCCCCAGCATTTT
CDR3 protein: CASSRGDSHQPQHF

J gene: TRBJ1-6
clone size: once
V gene: TRBV18
D gene: TRBD1
CDR3 DNA: TGTGCCAGCTCACCGGGGACAGGTTCACCCCTCCACTTT
CDR3 protein: CASSPGTGSPLHF

J gene: TRBJ1-5
clone size: -
V gene: TRBV27
D gene: -
CDR3 DNA: TGTGCCAGCAGTTCCGGAGGTGTTCAGCCCCAGCATTTT
CDR3 protein: CASSSGGVQPQHF

J gene: TRBJ2-2
clone size: -
V gene: TRBV28
D gene: TRBD2
CDR3 DNA: TGTGCCAGCAGTGCCCGGACTAGGTTAACCGGGGAGCTGTTTTTT
CDR3 protein: CASSARTRLTGELFF

J gene: TRBJ2-1
clone size: -
V gene: TRBV18
D gene: -
CDR3 DNA: TGTGCCAGCTCACCGGGGGGGCAAGGTGAGCAGTTCTTC
CDR3 protein: CASSPGGQGEQFF

J gene: TRBJ2-7
clone size: -
V gene: TRBV12-3/TRBV12-4
D gene: -
CDR3 DNA: TGTGCCAGCAGTTTAATGTCCGAGTACGAGCAGTACTTC
CDR3 protein: CASSLMSEYEQYF

J gene: TRBJ1-5
clone size: -
V gene: TRBV2
D gene: -
CDR3 DNA: TGTGCCAGCAGCGATCTCGGACAGTTTAGCAATCAGCCCCAGCATTTT
CDR3 protein: CASSDLGQFSNQPQHF

J gene: TRBJ2-5
clone size: -
V gene: TRBV2
D gene: -
CDR3 DNA: TGTGCCAGCAGTGAAGAGATGAGCGGGCCTCAGTACTTC
CDR3 protein: CASSEEMSGPQYF

J gene: TRBJ2-1
clone size: -
V gene: TRBV29-1
D gene: TRBD1
CDR3 DNA: TGCAGCGTACAAAGGGGGCTGGTCAATGAGCAGTTCTTC
CDR3 protein: CSVQRGLVNEQFF

J gene: TRBJ2-5
clone size: -
V gene: TRBV7-9
D gene: -
CDR3 DNA: TGTGCCAGCACACGTACTGGGGGGTCGGGACTTTACCAAGAGACCCAGTACTTC
CDR3 protein: CASTRTGGSGLYQETQYF

J gene: TRBJ2-3
clone size: -
V gene: TRBV5-1
D gene: TRBD1
CDR3 DNA: TGCGCCAGCAGCTTGGTACAGGGGCGAATAGATACGCAGTATTTT
CDR3 protein: CASSLVQGRIDTQYF

J gene: TRBJ2-5
clone size: few
V gene: TRBV7-2
D gene: -
CDR3 DNA: TGTGCCAGCAGCTTATCGCGAGAGACCCAGTACTTC
CDR3 protein: CASSLSRETQYF